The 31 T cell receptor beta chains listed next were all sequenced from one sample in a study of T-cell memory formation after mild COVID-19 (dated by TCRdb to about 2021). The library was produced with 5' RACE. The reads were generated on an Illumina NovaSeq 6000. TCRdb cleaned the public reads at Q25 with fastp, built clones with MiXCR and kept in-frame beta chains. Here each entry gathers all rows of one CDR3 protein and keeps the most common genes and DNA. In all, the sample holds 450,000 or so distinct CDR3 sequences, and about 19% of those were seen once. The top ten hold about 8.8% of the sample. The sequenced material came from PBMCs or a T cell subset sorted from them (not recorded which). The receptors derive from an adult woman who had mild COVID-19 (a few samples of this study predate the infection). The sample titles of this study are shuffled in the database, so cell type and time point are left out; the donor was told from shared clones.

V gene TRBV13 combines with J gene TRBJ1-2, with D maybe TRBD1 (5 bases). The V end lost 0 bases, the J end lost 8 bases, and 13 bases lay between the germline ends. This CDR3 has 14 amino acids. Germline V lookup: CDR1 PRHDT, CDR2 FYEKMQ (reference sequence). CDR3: CASSLGQTVSGYTF. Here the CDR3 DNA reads TGTGCCAGCAGCTTAGGGCAGACAGTGTCGGGCTACACCTTC.

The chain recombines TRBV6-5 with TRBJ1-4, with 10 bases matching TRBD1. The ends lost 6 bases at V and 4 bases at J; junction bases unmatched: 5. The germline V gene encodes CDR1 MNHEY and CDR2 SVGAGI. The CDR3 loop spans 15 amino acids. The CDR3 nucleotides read TGTGCCAGCAGCCTCCGGGACAGGGGTAATGAAAAACTGTTTTTT. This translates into CASSLRDRGNEKLFF.

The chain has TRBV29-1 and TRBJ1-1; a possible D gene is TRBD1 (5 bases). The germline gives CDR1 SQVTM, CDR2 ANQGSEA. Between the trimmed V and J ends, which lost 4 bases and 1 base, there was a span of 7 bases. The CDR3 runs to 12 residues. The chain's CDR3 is CSVGQQNTEAFF. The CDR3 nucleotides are TGCAGCGTTGGACAGCAGAACACTGAAGCTTTCTTT.

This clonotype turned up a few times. The CDR3 nucleotides are TGTGCCAGTAGTATGAGGTTAACAGATACGCAGTATTTT. Translating it yields CASSMRLTDTQYF. The chain recombines TRBV19 with TRBJ2-3, with D unresolved. Germline-derived CDR1 and CDR2 are LNHDA and SQIVND (reference sequence). There are 13 residues in the CDR3. The V gene lost 3 bases and the J gene lost 3 bases, with 7 bases spanning the gap.

CDR3 DNA sequence: TGTGCCAGCTCCAACACTCAGAACAGGGGAGGCTATGGCTACACCTTC. It is translated as CASSNTQNRGGYGYTF. The V call is TRBV18, the J call TRBJ1-2, with TRBD1 matching 7 bases. V shed 6 bases and J 4 bases; nucleotides not matched to a gene: 14. The CDR3 has 16 residues. CDR1 is KGHSH, CDR2 LQKENI, per germline. The entire variable domain, with the rest obtained from reference TRBV18 and TRBJ1-2, is as follows: NAGVMQNPRHLVRRRGQEARLRCSPMKGHSHVYWYRQLPEEGLKFMVYLQKENIIDESGMPKERFSAEFPKEGPSILRIQQVVRGDSAAYFCASSNTQNRGGYGYTFGSGTRLTVV.

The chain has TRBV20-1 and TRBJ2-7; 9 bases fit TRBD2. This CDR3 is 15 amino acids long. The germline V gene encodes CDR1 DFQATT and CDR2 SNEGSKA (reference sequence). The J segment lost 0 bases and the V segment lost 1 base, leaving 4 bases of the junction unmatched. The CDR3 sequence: CSARVWREGSYEQYF. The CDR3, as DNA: TGCAGTGCTAGAGTTTGGCGGGAGGGCTCCTACGAGCAGTACTTC.

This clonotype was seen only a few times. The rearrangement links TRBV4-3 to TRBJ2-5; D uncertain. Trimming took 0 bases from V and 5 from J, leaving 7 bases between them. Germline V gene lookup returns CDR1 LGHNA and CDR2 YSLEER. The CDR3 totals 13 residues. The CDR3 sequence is CASSQEGWETQYF. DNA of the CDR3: TGCGCCAGCAGCCAAGAGGGATGGGAGACCCAGTACTTC.

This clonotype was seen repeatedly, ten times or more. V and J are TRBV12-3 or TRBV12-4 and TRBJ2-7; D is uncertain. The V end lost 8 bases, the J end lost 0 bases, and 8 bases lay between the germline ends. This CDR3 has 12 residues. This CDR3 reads CASSPGSYEQYF. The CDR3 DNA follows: TGTGCCAGCTCTCCCGGCTCCTACGAGCAGTACTTC.

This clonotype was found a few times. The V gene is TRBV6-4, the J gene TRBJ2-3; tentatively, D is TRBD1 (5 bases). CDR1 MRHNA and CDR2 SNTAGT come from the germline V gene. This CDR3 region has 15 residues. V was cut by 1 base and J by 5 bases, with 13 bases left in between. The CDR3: CASSDFGGTGDTQYF. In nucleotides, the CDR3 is TGTGCCAGCAGTGACTTCGGCGGTACAGGAGATACGCAGTATTTT.

The CDR3 region is CALGTGAQMGTDTQYF. The CDR3, as DNA: TGTGCACTCGGGACAGGGGCGCAGATGGGCACAGATACGCAGTATTTT. The chain uses TRBV30 and TRBJ2-3, with 10 bases fitting TRBD1. This CDR3 has 16 amino acids. Germline assignment: CDR1 GTSNPN and CDR2 SVGIG (reference sequence).

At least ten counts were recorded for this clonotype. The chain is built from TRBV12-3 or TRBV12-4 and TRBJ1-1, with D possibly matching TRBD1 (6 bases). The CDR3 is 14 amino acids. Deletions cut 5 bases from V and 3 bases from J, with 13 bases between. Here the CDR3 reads CASSLGGADTEAFF. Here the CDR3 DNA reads TGTGCCAGCAGTCTAGGGGGGGCCGACACTGAAGCTTTCTTT.

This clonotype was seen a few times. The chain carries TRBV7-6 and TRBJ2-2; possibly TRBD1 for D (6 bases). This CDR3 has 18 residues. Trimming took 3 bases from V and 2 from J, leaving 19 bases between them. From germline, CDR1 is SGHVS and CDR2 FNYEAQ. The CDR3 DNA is TGTGCCAGCAGCTTTCATAGAGTCCGGACAGAAAACACCGGGGAGCTGTTTTTT. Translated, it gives CASSFHRVRTENTGELFF.

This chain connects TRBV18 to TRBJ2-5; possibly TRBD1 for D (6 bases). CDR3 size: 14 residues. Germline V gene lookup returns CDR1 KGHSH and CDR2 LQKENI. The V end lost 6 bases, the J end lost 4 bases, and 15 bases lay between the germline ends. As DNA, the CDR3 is TGTGCCAGCTCCCCCGGACAGAGCCCAGAGACCCAGTACTTC. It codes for CASSPGQSPETQYF.

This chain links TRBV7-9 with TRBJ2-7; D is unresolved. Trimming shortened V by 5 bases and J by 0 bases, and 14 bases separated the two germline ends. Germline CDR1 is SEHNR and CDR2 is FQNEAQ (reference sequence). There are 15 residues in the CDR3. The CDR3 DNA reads TGTGCCAGCAGCGTTGGCTTGACCGACTCCTACGAGCAGTACTTC. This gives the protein CASSVGLTDSYEQYF.

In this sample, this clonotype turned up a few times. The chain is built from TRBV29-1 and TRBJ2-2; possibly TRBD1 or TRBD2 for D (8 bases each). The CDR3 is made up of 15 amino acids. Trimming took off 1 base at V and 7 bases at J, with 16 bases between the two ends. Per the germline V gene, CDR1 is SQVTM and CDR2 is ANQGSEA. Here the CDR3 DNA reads TGCAGCGTTGAAGTAGCGGGACAGGCGGGCGGGGAGCTGTTTTTT. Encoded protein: CSVEVAGQAGGELFF.

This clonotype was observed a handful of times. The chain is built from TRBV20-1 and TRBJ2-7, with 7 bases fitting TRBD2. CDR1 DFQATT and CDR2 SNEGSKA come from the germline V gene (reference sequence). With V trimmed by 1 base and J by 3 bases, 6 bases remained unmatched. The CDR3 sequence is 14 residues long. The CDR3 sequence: CSARGGGGGYEQYF. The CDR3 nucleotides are TGCAGTGCTAGAGGGGGAGGCGGGGGCTACGAGCAGTACTTC.

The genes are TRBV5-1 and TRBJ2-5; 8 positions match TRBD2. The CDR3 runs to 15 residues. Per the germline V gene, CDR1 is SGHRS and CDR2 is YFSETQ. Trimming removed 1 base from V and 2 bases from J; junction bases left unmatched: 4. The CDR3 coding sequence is TGCGCCAGCAGCTTGATGGCTAGCGGGCAAGAGACCCAGTACTTC. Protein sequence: CASSLMASGQETQYF.

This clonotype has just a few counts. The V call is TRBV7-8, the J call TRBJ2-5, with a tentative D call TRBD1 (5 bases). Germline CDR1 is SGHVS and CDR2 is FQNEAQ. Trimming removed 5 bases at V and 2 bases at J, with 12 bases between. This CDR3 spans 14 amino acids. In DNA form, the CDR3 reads TGTGCCAGCAGCAAACGACAGACTCAAGAGACCCAGTACTTC. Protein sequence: CASSKRQTQETQYF.

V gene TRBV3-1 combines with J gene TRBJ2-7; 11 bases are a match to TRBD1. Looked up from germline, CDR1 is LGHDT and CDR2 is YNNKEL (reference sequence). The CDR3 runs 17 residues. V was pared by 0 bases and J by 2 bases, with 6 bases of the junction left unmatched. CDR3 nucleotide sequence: TGTGCCAGCAGCCAAGAGGGACAGGGGGTGAAGACCTACGAGCAGTACTTC. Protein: CASSQEGQGVKTYEQYF.

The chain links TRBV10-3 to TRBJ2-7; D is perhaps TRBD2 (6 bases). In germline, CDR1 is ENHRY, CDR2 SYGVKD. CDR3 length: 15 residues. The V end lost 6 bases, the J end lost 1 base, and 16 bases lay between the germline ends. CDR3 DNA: TGTGCCATCAGGGGAGGCCACAACCTATCCTACGAGCAGTACTTC. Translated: CAIRGGHNLSYEQYF.

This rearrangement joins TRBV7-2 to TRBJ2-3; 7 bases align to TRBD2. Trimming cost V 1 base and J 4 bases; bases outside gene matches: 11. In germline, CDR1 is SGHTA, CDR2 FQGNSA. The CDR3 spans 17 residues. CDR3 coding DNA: TGTGCCAGCAGCTTAGGAGGGGCTAGCGGTCTCTCAGATACGCAGTATTTT. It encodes CASSLGGASGLSDTQYF.

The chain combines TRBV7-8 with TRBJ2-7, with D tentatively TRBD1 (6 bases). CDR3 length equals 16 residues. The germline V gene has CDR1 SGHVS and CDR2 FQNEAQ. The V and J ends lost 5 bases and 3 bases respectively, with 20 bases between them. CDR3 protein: CASSQGKPGQFYEQYF. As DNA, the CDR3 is TGTGCCAGCAGCCAAGGAAAACCGGGACAATTCTACGAGCAGTACTTC.

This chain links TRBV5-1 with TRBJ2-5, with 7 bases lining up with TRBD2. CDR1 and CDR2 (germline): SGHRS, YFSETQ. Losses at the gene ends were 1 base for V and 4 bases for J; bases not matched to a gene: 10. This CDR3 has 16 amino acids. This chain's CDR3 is CASSLTGREVIETQYF. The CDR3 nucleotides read TGCGCCAGCAGCTTGACGGGACGGGAGGTCATAGAGACCCAGTACTTC.

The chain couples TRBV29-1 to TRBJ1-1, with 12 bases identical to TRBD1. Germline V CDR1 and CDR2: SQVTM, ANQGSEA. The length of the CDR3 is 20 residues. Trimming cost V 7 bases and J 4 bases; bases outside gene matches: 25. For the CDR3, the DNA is TGCAGCGACGAGATCCGGGACAGGGGGCGCGTGGTCGAGTGGGCCACTGAAGCTTTCTTT. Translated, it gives CSDEIRDRGRVVEWATEAFF.

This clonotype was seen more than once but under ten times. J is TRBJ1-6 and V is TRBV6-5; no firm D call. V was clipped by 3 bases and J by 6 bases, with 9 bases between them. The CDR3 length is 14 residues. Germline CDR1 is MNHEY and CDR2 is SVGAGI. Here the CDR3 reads CASSYMLPNSPLHF. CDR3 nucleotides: TGTGCCAGCAGTTATATGCTTCCTAATTCACCCCTCCACTTT.

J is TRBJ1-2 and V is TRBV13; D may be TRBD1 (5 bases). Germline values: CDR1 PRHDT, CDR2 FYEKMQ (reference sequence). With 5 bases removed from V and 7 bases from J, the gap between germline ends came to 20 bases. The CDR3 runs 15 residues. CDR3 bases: TGTGCCAGCAGCCGACGGGACGAGGGGACTGGTGGCTACACCTTC. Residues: CASSRRDEGTGGYTF.

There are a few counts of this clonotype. The CDR3 sequence is CASSVGGLSGNTIYF. CDR3 DNA sequence: TGTGCCAGCAGCGTAGGGGGGCTCTCTGGAAACACCATATATTTT. The V call is TRBV9, the J call TRBJ1-3; tentatively, D is TRBD1 (6 bases). This CDR3 region has 15 residues. Deletions cut 0 bases from V and 0 bases from J, with 7 bases between. CDR1 and CDR2 (germline): SGDLS, YYNGEE.

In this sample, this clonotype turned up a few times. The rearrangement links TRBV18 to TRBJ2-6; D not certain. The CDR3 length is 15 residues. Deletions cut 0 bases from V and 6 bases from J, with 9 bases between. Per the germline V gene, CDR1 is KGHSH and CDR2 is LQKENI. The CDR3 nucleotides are TGTGCCAGCTCACCACCGGGTTCGATGGCCAACGTCCTGACTTTC. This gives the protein CASSPPGSMANVLTF. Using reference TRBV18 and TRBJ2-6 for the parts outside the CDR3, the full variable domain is NAGVMQNPRHLVRRRGQEARLRCSPMKGHSHVYWYRQLPEEGLKFMVYLQKENIIDESGMPKERFSAEFPKEGPSILRIQQVVRGDSAAYFCASSPPGSMANVLTFGAGSRLTVL.

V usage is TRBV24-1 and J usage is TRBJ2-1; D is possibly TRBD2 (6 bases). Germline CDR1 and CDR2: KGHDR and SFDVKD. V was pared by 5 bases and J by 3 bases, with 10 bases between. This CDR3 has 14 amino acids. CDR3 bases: TGTGCCACCAGTGTGCAGGGACTCTACAATGAGCAGTTCTTC. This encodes CATSVQGLYNEQFF.

CDR3 DNA sequence: TGCGCCAGCAGCCAAGATAGTCTAGCGTGGGGTCGAACAGATACGCAGTATTTT. Translating it yields CASSQDSLAWGRTDTQYF. The chain is built from TRBV4-1 and TRBJ2-3; possibly TRBD2 for D (6 bases). From germline, CDR1 is MGHRA and CDR2 YSYEKL. The V end lost 0 bases, the J end lost 3 bases, and 19 bases lay between the germline ends. The CDR3 has 18 amino acids.

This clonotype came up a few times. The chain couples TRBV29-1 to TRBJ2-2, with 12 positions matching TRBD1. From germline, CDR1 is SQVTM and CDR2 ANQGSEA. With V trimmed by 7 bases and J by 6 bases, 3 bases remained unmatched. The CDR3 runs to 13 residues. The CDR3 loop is CSAGTGGSGELFF. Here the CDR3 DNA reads TGCAGCGCCGGGACAGGGGGCTCCGGGGAGCTGTTTTTT.